The source of this T cell receptor beta chain is a study of T cells in localized non-small cell lung cancer. Study findings and constraints: T cell clonality was highest in uninvolved adjacent lung, above tumor.

This CDR3 is built from 20 residues. The repertoire was sequenced with immunoSEQ multiplex PCR; TCRdb's copy has only in-frame clones and lacks some. The data show roughly 19,000 clones, with around 83% seen just once and 3.5% to 5.5% held by the top ten. This clone was seen a few times. Its antigen is not known. This TCR was sampled from a man aged 35-69 years with stage I lung adenocarcinoma. Sequenced material: peripheral blood, taken before any cancer treatment. The J gene is TRBJ2-6, the V gene TRBV12-2; the listed D gene, TRBD2, was not tested against the DNA. TRBV12-2 is annotated as a pseudogene. CDR3 sequence (DNA): TGTGCAAGTCGCTTAGTCTATGGCGGGAGGGTCTTTTCTGGGGCCAACGTCCTGACTTTC. Translated, it gives CASRLVYGGRVFSGANVLTF.